These 15 T cell receptor beta chains were sequenced from one sample in a study of molecular identifiers for immune sequencing clone quantification. TCRdb re-analysed the PCR reads in MiXCR, keeping a single row per CDR3 protein. The table includes about 100,000 distinct CDR3 sequences, about 35% detected once. The sample was naive CD8+ T cells from blood, with Jurkat cell RNA spiked in. Subset specified: FACS-sorted CD8+CD4-CCR7+CD45RA+ naive T cells. The receptor set was obtained from a human donor in good health. Some libraries in this study had Jurkat cell RNA spiked in.

This clonotype was seen only a few times. The gene calls are TRBV7-2 and TRBJ2-5; 13 positions agree with TRBD2. V lost 3 bases and J lost 3; bases outside the gene matches: 16. Looked up from germline, CDR1 is SGHTA and CDR2 is FQGNSA. This CDR3 region has 20 residues. The CDR3 is CASSFRKYDSGLAGEETQYF. The CDR3 DNA sequence: TGTGCCAGCAGCTTTCGGAAATATGACTCTGGACTAGCGGGAGAAGAGACCCAGTACTTC. Combining the CDR3 with reference TRBV7-2 and TRBJ2-5 gives the whole variable domain GAGVSQSPSNKVTEKGKDVELRCDPISGHTALYWYRQSLGQGLEFLIYFQGNSAPDKSGLPSDRFSAERTGGSVSTLTIQRTQQEDSAVYLCASSFRKYDSGLAGEETQYFGPGTRLLVL.

This clonotype has a count of ten or more. The chain has TRBV7-3 and TRBJ1-1, with D perhaps TRBD1 (5 bases). The germline V gene encodes CDR1 SGHTA and CDR2 FQGTGA. Trimming pared 6 bases from V and 4 bases from J, leaving 12 bases between. The CDR3 has 13 residues. The CDR3 protein is CASSLLQGTEAFF. DNA of the CDR3: TGTGCCAGCAGTTTACTCCAGGGCACTGAAGCTTTCTTT.

Note on this clonotype: Because it lacks the conserved phenylalanine or tryptophan at the end, this CDR3 is likely a read error. The chain recombines TRBV27 with TRBJ2-3, with D unresolved. The V end lost 7 bases, the J end lost 7 bases, and 9 bases lay between the germline ends. The CDR3 sequence is 11 residues long. Germline CDR1 and CDR2: MNHEY and SMNVEV (reference sequence). CDR3 DNA sequence: TGTGCCAGCACCAGCGATTATACGCAGTATTAT. It yields the protein CASTSDYTQYY.

A remark on this clonotype: A much larger clone sits a single nucleotide away, making a read error possible. V usage is TRBV7-9 and J usage is TRBJ2-6, with TRBD2 matching 7 bases. This CDR3 region has 19 residues. Germline V gene data show CDR1 as SEHNR and CDR2 as FQNEAQ (reference sequence). The ends lost 7 bases at V and 4 bases at J; junction bases unmatched: 19. Written as DNA, the CDR3 is TGTGCCAGCAATGCCTGGCTAATTGCGGGAGTAAACGGGGCCAACGTCCTGACTTTC. This encodes CASNAWLIAGVNGANVLTF.

J is TRBJ2-4 and V is TRBV2; D tentatively reads TRBD1 or TRBD2 (5 bases each). CDR1 is SNHLY and CDR2 is FYNNEI in the germline V gene. The CDR3 contains 17 residues. Trimming shortened V by 6 bases and J by 4 bases, and 22 bases separated the two germline ends. CDR3 nucleotide sequence: TGTGCCAGCAGAAGACCGGGACGGCAAGAAAGTAAAAACATTCAGTACTTC. This sequence encodes CASRRPGRQESKNIQYF.

A note on this clonotype: A much larger clone sits a single nucleotide away, making a read error possible. The chain links TRBV6-5 to TRBJ2-6, with D maybe TRBD1 (5 bases). Germline V gene data show CDR1 as MNHEY and CDR2 as SVGAGI. This CDR3 spans 12 amino acids. The CDR3 loop reads CASSSGANGLTF. In nucleotides, the CDR3 is TGTGCCAGCAGCTCTGGGGCCAACGGCCTGACTTTC.

This chain joins TRBV5-1 and TRBJ2-7; D gene ambiguous. The CDR3 length is 13 residues. Germline loops: CDR1 SGHRS, CDR2 YFSETQ. With 0 bases removed from V and 0 bases from J, the gap between germline ends came to 4 bases. CDR3 region: CASSLARSYEQYF. The DNA for the CDR3 is TGCGCCAGCAGCTTGGCCCGCTCCTACGAGCAGTACTTC. The full variable domain, in which reference TRBV5-1 and TRBJ2-7 provide the parts outside the CDR3, is KAGVTQTPRYLIKTRGQQVTLSCSPISGHRSVSWYQQTPGQGLQFLFEYFSETQRNKGNFPGRFSGRQFSNSRSEMNVSTLELGDSALYLCASSLARSYEQYFGPGTRLTVT.

This clonotype has at least ten counts. The chain recombines TRBV9 with TRBJ2-7; D is undetermined. The CDR3 spans 12 residues. Deletions cut 4 bases from V and 6 bases from J, with 11 bases between. Germline V gene lookup returns CDR1 SGDLS and CDR2 YYNGEE. Here the CDR3 reads CASSPRPGEQYF. CDR3 sequence (DNA): TGTGCCAGCAGCCCCCGCCCGGGCGAGCAGTACTTC.

Comments on this clonotype: A read error may explain this, as a much larger clone is one base away. The rearrangement joins TRBV29-1 to TRBJ2-4, with unresolved D. The CDR3 consists of 14 residues. Looked up from germline, CDR1 is SQVTM and CDR2 is ANQGSEA. V was trimmed by 1 base and J by 2 bases, leaving 9 bases between them. The CDR3 DNA follows: TGCAGCGTTGAAGTGGGGTTAACCAAAAACATTCAGTACTTC. Encoded protein: CSVEVGLTKNIQYF.

This clonotype was recorded many times. This chain connects TRBV6-5 to TRBJ2-5, with D unresolved. Germline V gives CDR1 MNHEY, CDR2 SVGAGI. This CDR3 spans 12 amino acids. The V end lost 7 bases, the J end lost 1 base, and 7 bases lay between the germline ends. CDR3 amino acids: CASNSLQETQYF. In DNA, the CDR3 is TGTGCCAGCAACTCACTCCAAGAGACCCAGTACTTC.

This clonotype was observed at least ten times. The J gene is TRBJ2-2, the V gene TRBV29-1; 8 bases line up with TRBD2. Germline trimming cut 0 bases from V and 5 bases from J; bases unmatched to any gene: 5. The germline CDR1 and CDR2 sequences are SQVTM and ANQGSEA. The CDR3 is 15 amino acids. CDR3 sequence reads: CSVEESGSGTGELFF. For the CDR3, the DNA is TGCAGCGTTGAAGAAAGCGGGAGTGGTACCGGGGAGCTGTTTTTT.

Ten or more counts support this clonotype. The V gene is TRBV7-2, the J gene TRBJ1-1; no firm D call. This CDR3 has 12 residues. The germline CDR1 and CDR2 sequences are SGHTA and FQGNSA. V was pared by 1 base and J by 6 bases, with 6 bases between. The CDR3 spells CASSLGLAEAFF. Written as DNA, the CDR3 is TGTGCCAGCAGCTTAGGCTTGGCTGAAGCTTTCTTT.

This clonotype was seen once. A much larger clone differs by one base, so this may be a read error. The V and J genes are TRBV6-5 and TRBJ2-7; 7 bases map to TRBD1. The CDR3 loop spans 13 amino acids. Germline lookup yields CDR1 MNHEY and CDR2 SVGAGI. In DNA, the CDR3 is TGTGCCAGCAGTTTCAAGGGGGCCTACGGGCAGTACTTC. Amino acid sequence: CASSFKGAYGQYF.

This clonotype was observed a handful of times. V and J are TRBV5-6 and TRBJ2-6; perhaps TRBD1 as D (5 bases). V was pared by 6 bases and J by 1 base, with 8 bases between. The germline V gene has CDR1 SGHDT and CDR2 YYEEEE. The CDR3 contains 14 residues. The CDR3 sequence: CASTQGSGANVLTF. CDR3 DNA sequence: TGTGCCAGCACCCAGGGATCTGGGGCCAACGTCCTGACTTTC.

The chain combines TRBV7-8 with TRBJ1-5, with a weak D call TRBD1 (5 bases). The CDR3 spans 18 residues. Looked up from germline, CDR1 is SGHVS and CDR2 is FQNEAQ. Trimming stripped 5 bases from V and 6 bases from J, with 26 bases between. The CDR3 DNA reads TGTGCCAGCAGCCACCCAAGGGGAAATTTTAGTTACGTTCAGCCCCAGCATTTT. Protein sequence: CASSHPRGNFSYVQPQHF.